What follows are 20 T cell receptor beta chains derived from one specimen sequenced in a study of blood T cell repertoires in COVID-19. Sequencing was performed with immunoSEQ multiplex PCR; in TCRdb, only in-frame clones are kept and a portion is missing. The profile shows around 300,000 clones, roughly 85% of them singletons. The specimen was peripheral blood. The receptor set was obtained from a woman between 50 and 59 years old who had recovered from COVID-19.

This chain links TRBV28 with TRBJ1-1; D uncertain. In germline, CDR1 is MDHEN, CDR2 SYDVKM. V was pared by 6 bases and J by 1 base, with 18 bases between. This CDR3 has 16 amino acids. CDR3 nucleotides: TGTGCCAGCAGCCGCCGGGGATCGGGGTGGAACACTGAAGCTTTCTTT. It codes for CASSRRGSGWNTEAFF. The full variable domain, in which reference TRBV28 and TRBJ1-1 provide the parts outside the CDR3, is DVKVTQSSRYLVKRTGEKVFLECVQDMDHENMFWYRQDPGLGLRLIYFSYDVKMKEKGDIPEGYSVSREKKERFSLILESASTNQTSMYLCASSRRGSGWNTEAFFGQGTRLTVV.

This chain uses TRBV28 with TRBJ2-3; 13 bases are a match to TRBD2. Unmatched junction bases numbered 4, after V lost 2 bases and J lost 5 bases. Germline lookup yields CDR1 MDHEN and CDR2 SYDVKM. The CDR3 is made up of 16 amino acids. The CDR3 DNA follows: TGTGCCAGCAGTTTAGGACTAGCGGGAGCGGAAGATACGCAGTATTTT. This translates into CASSLGLAGAEDTQYF.

This chain connects TRBV6-2 or TRBV6-3 to TRBJ1-4; possibly TRBD1 for D (6 bases). This CDR3 has 16 amino acids. Germline lookup yields CDR1 MNHEY and CDR2 SVGEGT. Trimming removed 4 bases at V and 0 bases at J, with 12 bases between. The CDR3 loop is CASSSPRTATNEKLFF. The CDR3 region has the DNA TGTGCCAGCAGTTCCCCGAGGACAGCAACTAATGAAAAACTGTTTTTT.

This clone showed up just once. This chain uses TRBV27 with TRBJ2-7; D might be TRBD1 (5 bases). CDR1 is MNHEY, CDR2 SMNVEV, per germline (reference sequence). V lost 9 bases and J lost 1, with 16 bases in between. The CDR3 has 14 amino acids. The CDR3 loop reads CASTRQLGSYEQYF. Written as DNA, the CDR3 is TGTGCCAGTACCCGACAGTTGGGGTCCTACGAGCAGTACTTC.

This chain joins TRBV12-3 or TRBV12-4 and TRBJ2-7; 7 bases agree with TRBD1. CDR3 length equals 11 residues. V shed 5 bases, J shed 9 bases, and the junction held 4 bases outside the gene matches. The CDR3 is CASSRQGRQYF. For the CDR3, the DNA is TGTGCCAGCAGTAGACAGGGAAGGCAGTACTTC.

This clone was recorded only once. The genes are TRBV6-2 or TRBV6-3 and TRBJ2-7; D call uncertain. The CDR3 consists of 12 residues. Germline V gene lookup returns CDR1 MNHEY and CDR2 SVGEGT. V lost 0 bases and J 7 bases, leaving 7 bases between the germline ends. The CDR3 region has the DNA TGTGCCAGCAGTTACTCGAGCCGGGAGCAGTACTTC. This translates into CASSYSSREQYF.

The chain has TRBV27 and TRBJ2-3, with TRBD2 matching 16 bases. This CDR3 region has 17 residues. V gave up 6 bases and J gave up 0 bases; unmatched junction bases: 3. CDR1 and CDR2 from the germline V gene are MNHEY and SMNVEV (reference sequence). CDR3 residues: CASRGLAGGPSTDTQYF. For the CDR3, the DNA is TGTGCCAGCAGGGGACTAGCGGGAGGGCCGAGCACAGATACGCAGTATTTT.

This chain uses TRBV6-8 with TRBJ1-2; no firm D call. The CDR3 is 15 residues long. Germline lookup yields CDR1 MNHGY and CDR2 SAAAGT. V lost 2 bases, J lost 0 bases, and 10 bases lay in between. The CDR3 reads CASSYAVRTNYGYTF. CDR3 coding DNA: TGTGCCAGCAGTTACGCGGTCCGGACTAACTATGGCTACACCTTC.

The chain employs TRBV7-9 and TRBJ2-1, with TRBD2 matching 10 bases. CDR1 and CDR2 from the germline V gene are SEHNR and FQNEAQ (reference sequence). V trimming: 0 bases; J trimming: 5 bases; junction bases outside the gene matches: 13. The CDR3 runs to 19 residues. The CDR3: CASSLALGVSGRPNNEQFF. The CDR3 DNA follows: TGTGCCAGCAGCTTAGCCCTGGGGGTTAGCGGGAGGCCTAACAATGAGCAGTTCTTC.

This rearrangement joins TRBV7-2 to TRBJ2-7; TRBD2 matches 10 bases. Losses at the gene ends were 1 base for V and 9 bases for J; bases not matched to a gene: 18. The CDR3 runs 18 residues. The V gene's germline CDR1 is SGHTA and CDR2 FQGNSA. CDR3 in DNA: TGTGCCAGCAGCTTAGGGGGGACTAGCGACCTAGGGGGTACGCGGCAGTACTTC. It is translated as CASSLGGTSDLGGTRQYF.

In this sample, this clone turned up once. V and J are TRBV7-2 and TRBJ2-5; 13 positions agree with TRBD2. Per germline, CDR1 SGHTA and CDR2 FQGNSA. Unmatched junction bases numbered 6, after V lost 4 bases and J lost 7 bases. The CDR3 contains 15 residues. The CDR3 here is CASSSPTSGGWTQYF. The CDR3 DNA follows: TGTGCCAGCAGCTCGCCGACTAGCGGGGGGTGGACCCAGTACTTC. Looking up the rest from reference TRBV7-2 and TRBJ2-5 gives the full variable domain: GAGVSQSPSNKVTEKGKDVELRCDPISGHTALYWYRQSLGQGLEFLIYFQGNSAPDKSGLPSDRFSAERTGGSVSTLTIQRTQQEDSAVYLCASSSPTSGGWTQYFGPGTRLLVL.

This clone came up a few times. The sample carries other DNA sequences with the same CDR3. The chain is built from TRBV9 and TRBJ2-7; D possibly corresponds to TRBD2 (5 bases). With 4 bases removed from V and 0 bases from J, the gap between germline ends came to 8 bases. The CDR3 length is 13 residues. Germline V lookup: CDR1 SGDLS, CDR2 YYNGEE. The CDR3 protein is CASSPGSSYEQYF. For the CDR3, the DNA is TGTGCCAGCAGCCCTGGGAGCTCCTACGAGCAGTACTTC.

The gene calls are TRBV3-1 (or the pseudogene TRBV3-2) and TRBJ1-3, with D tentatively TRBD1 (5 bases). The CDR3 length is 16 residues. Trimming took 5 bases from V and 0 from J, leaving 14 bases between them. Germline lookup yields CDR1 LGHDT and CDR2 YNNKEL (reference sequence). CDR3 region: CASSYILGGSGNTIYF. In nucleotides, the CDR3 is TGTGCCAGCAGCTACATACTGGGGGGCTCTGGAAACACCATATATTTT.

The CDR3 protein is CASSIGAQETQYF. As DNA, the CDR3 is TGTGCCAGTAGTATAGGCGCCCAAGAGACCCAGTACTTC. This chain uses TRBV19 with TRBJ2-5; D not resolved. This CDR3 region has 13 residues. Germline V gene sequence: CDR1 LNHDA, CDR2 SQIVND (reference sequence). Trimming left V 1 base short and J 1 base short, with 4 bases between.

The chain's CDR3 is CASSLTAPGGYTF. CDR3 DNA sequence: TGTGCCAGCAGTTTAACGGCCCCGGGAGGCTACACCTTC. This chain connects TRBV27 to TRBJ1-2, with D uncertain. The CDR3 is 13 amino acids. The germline V gene has CDR1 MNHEY and CDR2 SMNVEV (reference sequence). V shed 2 bases and J shed 8 bases, with 12 bases lying between them.

The genes are TRBV7-3 and TRBJ1-2, with a tentative D call TRBD1 (6 bases). The CDR3 loop spans 14 amino acids. The ends were cut back, 5 bases at V and 2 bases at J, with 12 bases in the middle. The germline V gene has CDR1 SGHTA and CDR2 FQGTGA. In nucleotides, the CDR3 is TGTGCCAGCAGCCCCGGACAGTGGAACTATGGCTACACCTTC. Amino acids: CASSPGQWNYGYTF.

This chain links TRBV7-9 with TRBJ2-7; perhaps TRBD1 as D (6 bases). Looked up from germline, CDR1 is SEHNR and CDR2 is FQNEAQ (reference sequence). The CDR3 totals 15 residues. V was pared by 1 base and J by 1 base, with 11 bases between. The CDR3 coding sequence is TGTGCCAGCAGCTTAGGAGGGGGTCTTTCCTACGAGCAGTACTTC. Translated: CASSLGGGLSYEQYF.

This sequence joins TRBV29-1 and TRBJ1-2; perhaps TRBD1 as D (6 bases). Germline-derived CDR1 and CDR2 are SQVTM and ANQGSEA. Trimming took off 4 bases at V and 2 bases at J, with 11 bases between the two ends. The CDR3 covers 13 residues. The CDR3 DNA is TGCAGCGTTGGCGAAGGACAGAACTATGGCTACACCTTC. Translating gives CSVGEGQNYGYTF.

The chain's CDR3 is CASRQTRYEQYF. The DNA of the CDR3 is TGTGCCAGCAGGCAGACGAGGTACGAGCAGTACTTC. The chain is built from TRBV28 and TRBJ2-7; D is uncertain. V gave up 6 bases and J gave up 4 bases, with 10 bases separating them. The germline gives CDR1 MDHEN, CDR2 SYDVKM. The CDR3 runs to 12 residues. The full variable domain, completed using reference TRBV28 and TRBJ2-7, is DVKVTQSSRYLVKRTGEKVFLECVQDMDHENMFWYRQDPGLGLRLIYFSYDVKMKEKGDIPEGYSVSREKKERFSLILESASTNQTSMYLCASRQTRYEQYFGPGTRLTVT.

The V call is TRBV3-1 (or the pseudogene TRBV3-2), the J call TRBJ1-5, with TRBD1 identical over 8 bases. The CDR3 spans 20 residues. The V segment lost 1 base and the J segment 2 bases; nucleotides outside the gene matches: 16. The germline V gene has CDR1 LGHDT and CDR2 YNNKEL (reference sequence). CDR3 nucleotide sequence: TGTGCCAGCAGCCAAGTGTGGGGGGACAGGAATGATTATGGCAATCAGCCCCAGCATTTT. Translated: CASSQVWGDRNDYGNQPQHF.